This T cell receptor beta chain is drawn from a study of T cell responses to AZD1222 COVID-19 vaccine. Study outcomes and limitations: The study reported that nearly half of spike-specific TCRs target unmutated variant regions. Donors were largely white British and mainly female; clonal diversity was possibly underestimated. It was only after the peak T cell response that any repertoires were sampled.

The CDR3 totals 15 residues. The germline V gene encodes CDR1 KGHSH and CDR2 LQKENI. Trimming cost V 6 bases and J 0 bases; bases outside gene matches: 8. Clones were read by immunoSEQ multiplex PCR, and TCRdb kept only the in-frame ones, dropping some. This table has about 150,000 clones, about nine tenths appearing once. Points on this clone: Its antigen is undetermined.

This specimen consisted of peripheral blood, obtained after recovery from COVID-19. The TCR was taken from an adult who had recovered from COVID-19. The J gene is TRBJ2-7, the V gene TRBV18; 7 nucleotides line up with TRBD2. As DNA, the CDR3 is TGTGCCAGCTCCCCCTACGGGGGGAGCTCCTACGAGCAGTACTTC. Translation gives CASSPYGGSSYEQYF.